This T cell receptor (beta chain) was recorded in a study of post-analysis software for immune sequencing data (dated by TCRdb to the mid-2010s). General notes on the study: Recorded disease courses included relapsing-remitting, secondary progressive and progressive-relapsing multiple sclerosis, with some patients lacking subtype annotation. A subset of samples was prepared in parallel using single-end sample barcoding, then pooled and co-amplified after Illumina adapter ligation. The patient repertoires were compared against 11 previously published healthy control repertoires obtained from donors aged 6 to 25 years. General study outcomes and caveats: Normalized Chao1 diversity was significantly lower in multiple sclerosis patients than controls, suggesting substantial peripheral T-cell clonal expansion. The multiple sclerosis patient group was slightly younger than the control group. Several TRBV segments, including TRBV5-6, TRBV5-1 and TRBV20-1, were significantly more frequent in patients than controls. Direct clustering with F measure showed strong co-clustering of samples prepared in the same batch, prompting a batch-effect correction.

V is shortened by 8 bases, J by 6 bases, and the region joining them spans 17 bases. The CDR3 starts with the cysteine, ends with the phenylalanine, and has 14 residues. Only CDR3 DNA is held: 42 bases, read in frame from base 1. For CDR1 and CDR2, the germline V gene (reference sequence) lists DFQATT and SNEGSKA. Libraries were prepared through PCR. Sequencing took place on an Illumina HiSeq 2500. Unique molecular identifiers were incorporated into TCR beta cDNA libraries to reduce PCR and sequencing biases. Roughly 0.5 million cDNA molecules were obtained per 1 to 10 million input T cells, so each molecule approximated one T cell. Patient libraries were prepared and sequenced with the same protocol used for the earlier healthy control dataset. Samples belonging to the same batch were prepared together, multiplexed and sequenced on a shared HiSeq lane. As for the authors' bioinformatics: Raw barcoded reads were processed with MIGEC, and single-read molecular identifier groups were discarded before consensus assembly and CDR3 extraction. VDJtools was used for post-analysis of the clonotype tables, with diversity normalized by down-sampling every dataset to the smallest sample size. Repertoire overlap clustering matched CDR3 amino acid but not nucleotide sequences to correct batch-related cross-sample contamination. TCRdb took the public reads, trimmed them with fastp at Q25, ran MiXCR for clone calling and kept in-frame beta chains. Entries are consolidated by CDR3 protein sequence, retaining the most common genes and DNA. The V and J calls were not made by the authors but by TCRdb's processing. Recorded for this sample are about half a million distinct CDR3 sequences; about a third of them occurred a single time. Jointly, the top ten make up approximately 6% of the sample.

To demonstrate the VDJtools post-analysis software, the study profiled TCR beta repertoires from the peripheral blood of about a dozen young patients with multiple sclerosis. Multiple sclerosis patients were children and adolescents aged roughly 6 to 16 years. In its sample, this clonotype was seen a few times. What this receptor recognizes is not known. The input lacks base qualities; no much larger clone sits a single base away. The chain employs TRBV20-1 and TRBJ1-6; no confident D gene assignment can be made. The material sequenced was blood. The receptor was derived from a girl aged 2-17 years with multiple sclerosis. CDR3 loop: CSTLRMAPNSPLHF. The DNA sequence is TGCAGTACCTTACGAATGGCTCCTAATTCACCCCTCCACTTT.